These 7 T cell receptor beta chains share one sample of origin, sequenced in a study of T-cell reconstitution after alpha-beta-depleted transplantation in children (TCRdb year 2016). The label giving this sample's treatment or condition can be read as: allogeneic hematopoietic cell transplantation with graft depleted of TCRalphabeta T cells and CD19 B cells. Receptor libraries were prepared by PCR. The run used an Illumina HiSeq 2500. TCR library preparation used molecular barcoding, with unique molecular identifiers applied to normalize quantification of the TCRbeta repertoire. TCRdb reworked the public reads: Q25 trimming with fastp, MiXCR clone assembly, productive beta chains retained. Identical CDR3 proteins give one entry, which carries the most common genes and DNA. For this sample there are about 17,000 distinct CDR3 sequences; over 5% appear just once. The ten most abundant clones make up roughly 6.7% of the sample.

Source: PBMCs, taken before TCRalphabeta/CD19-depleted stem cell transplant. The receptors here all came from a boy aged 10-17 years with acute lymphoblastic leukemia, due to receive a stem cell transplant.

This clonotype appeared many times. The rearrangement joins TRBV4-3 to TRBJ2-7, with D unresolved. The V gene lost 1 base and the J gene lost 6 bases, with 7 bases spanning the gap. The CDR3 contains 12 residues. Germline V gives CDR1 LGHNA, CDR2 YSLEER. In nucleotides, the CDR3 is TGCGCCAGCAGCCAAGGACAAGGCGAGCAGTACTTC. The encoded protein is CASSQGQGEQYF.

This clonotype has at least ten counts. V is TRBV18 and J is TRBJ2-3; tentatively, D is TRBD1 or TRBD2 (7 bases each). Germline loops: CDR1 KGHSH, CDR2 LQKENI. The length of the CDR3 is 17 residues. Trimming removed 1 base at V and 2 bases at J, with 16 bases between. CDR3 in amino acids: CASSPLPQGTTTDTQYF. The CDR3 DNA sequence: TGTGCCAGCTCACCACTTCCACAGGGGACTACCACAGATACGCAGTATTTT.

Ten or more counts support this clonotype. V and J are TRBV6-5 and TRBJ1-2; tentatively, D is TRBD1 (5 bases). CDR3 length equals 16 residues. Germline CDR1 is MNHEY and CDR2 is SVGAGI. V shed 0 bases and J shed 8 bases, with 19 bases lying between them. This CDR3 is CASSYSGGAARGGYTF. The CDR3 DNA sequence: TGTGCCAGCAGTTACTCAGGCGGGGCAGCCCGTGGGGGCTACACCTTC.

This clonotype appeared many times. The chain couples TRBV28 to TRBJ1-3; weak D call: TRBD1 (5 bases). V shed 6 bases and J shed 4 bases, with 28 bases lying between them. This CDR3 spans 19 amino acids. From germline, CDR1 is MDHEN and CDR2 SYDVKM. The CDR3 DNA is TGTGCCAGCAGCCTGGGGGGGTCTAAGAAGGGGATATCCGGAAACACCATATATTTT. This codes for CASSLGGSKKGISGNTIYF.

This clonotype was counted at least ten times. The genes are TRBV5-1 and TRBJ2-3; 7 bases map to TRBD1. The CDR3 covers 15 residues. Germline V gene data show CDR1 as SGHRS and CDR2 as YFSETQ. V trimming: 3 bases; J trimming: 0 bases; junction bases outside the gene matches: 4. The CDR3, as DNA: TGCGCCAGCAGCTGGGACAGTACCAGCACAGATACGCAGTATTTT. Protein: CASSWDSTSTDTQYF.

This clonotype was observed at least ten times. The chain employs TRBV2 and TRBJ1-5, with unresolved D. Per germline, CDR1 SNHLY and CDR2 FYNNEI. V lost 8 bases, J lost 3 bases, and 17 bases lay in between. CDR3 length: 15 residues. DNA of the CDR3: TGTGCCAGCCGGAAGAATGGTGGAAACAATCAGCCCCAGCATTTT. Encoded protein: CASRKNGGNNQPQHF.

Sample share makes this clonotype medium-sized. The rearrangement links TRBV11-2 to TRBJ2-1; 9 bases align to TRBD2. This CDR3 spans 17 amino acids. CDR1 and CDR2 (germline): SGHAT, FQNNGV. J was trimmed by 9 bases and V by 4 bases; bases with no gene match: 16. This CDR3 reads CASSSTPGTSSAGEQFF. CDR3 bases: TGTGCCAGCAGCTCAACACCCGGGACTAGCTCCGCGGGTGAGCAGTTCTTC.